The entry below gives a single TCR beta chain sequence along with its context. V was trimmed by 5 bases and J by 3 bases, leaving 7 bases between them. The CDR3 extends over 12 amino acids. The V gene's germline CDR1 is SEHNR and CDR2 FQNEAQ (reference sequence). Original processing methods: It was from reference gene primer amplification that nucleated cell counts were estimated. The repertoire was sequenced with immunoSEQ multiplex PCR; TCRdb's copy has only in-frame clones and lacks some. The V and J calls and clone size were taken over from that table, and D and trimming were inferred from the DNA. The sample consists of 200,000 to 250,000 clones, more than 75% of them appearing once. The data were taken from a study of blood T cell repertoires in COVID-19. Study background: There were acute and convalescent COVID-19 samples, and they came from the United States, Italy and Spain. Sources were T cells, B-cell-depleted T cells, or PBMCs; the material itself was cDNA or gDNA.

The chain joins TRBV7-9 to TRBJ1-2, with D uncertain. The sample consisted of peripheral blood. The TCR sequence derives from a woman aged 60-70 years who had recovered from COVID-19. The CDR3: CASSDTDYGYTF. Written as DNA, the CDR3 is TGTGCCAGCAGCGACACTGACTATGGCTACACCTTC.